The 2 T cell receptor beta chains in this list originate from one sample, sequenced in a study of shared clonotypes between healthy human individuals. The table came from immunoSEQ multiplex PCR; TCRdb's copy has only in-frame clones and leaves some out. The sample consists of 490,000 or so clones, approximately 80% of them appearing once. Input material: PBMCs. These receptors all stem from a woman aged 40 to 50 in good health. Some clones in this sample may be carry-over from other donors' samples.

This chain connects TRBV6-6 to TRBJ1-2; a possible D gene is TRBD1 (6 bases). This CDR3 has 14 amino acids. Germline CDR1 is MNHNY and CDR2 is SVGAGI (reference sequence). With 8 bases removed from V and 2 bases from J, the gap between germline ends came to 15 bases. The CDR3: CASARDTQNYGYTF. CDR3 nucleotide sequence: TGTGCCAGCGCCCGGGACACGCAAAACTATGGCTACACCTTC.

The J gene is TRBJ2-5, the V gene TRBV2, with D tentatively TRBD2 (6 bases). Germline CDR1 and CDR2: SNHLY and FYNNEI. CDR3 size: 13 residues. Trimming took off 8 bases at V and 1 base at J, with 11 bases between the two ends. This chain's CDR3 is CASSVAVQETQYF. The DNA of the CDR3 is TGTGCCAGCTCGGTAGCGGTCCAAGAGACCCAGTACTTC.